The source of this TCR beta chain is a study of blood T cells in healthy people across ages. Study results and caveats: The fall in TCR beta diversity per million T cells was roughly linear with age.

A sample-barcoded 5' primer and a J-beta primer mix were used in a second PCR of roughly 7 to 11 cycles. A template-switch adaptor that had 12 random nucleotides put a tag on each cDNA molecule. TCRdb itself ran the 5' RACE reads through MiXCR, one entry per CDR3 protein. The sample records some 940,000 distinct CDR3 sequences, just under 30% being singletons. About this clonotype: Its specificity is unknown.

Sample donors were healthy Caucasian individuals that came from Russia, aged roughly 6 to 100. Isolated PBMCs totaled at least 6.5 million in each sample. These data were likewise used in another study, on T cells of mothers and their children.

Sequencing input: blood. This sequence originates from a woman aged 40 to 50 in good health.

The CDR3 loop reads CASSRALGDGNEQFF. The CDR3 nucleotides read TGCGCCAGCAGCCGCGCGCTGGGGGATGGCAATGAGCAGTTCTTC. This sequence joins TRBV5-1 and TRBJ2-1, with D perhaps matching TRBD1 or TRBD2 (5 bases each). Trimming shortened V by 4 bases and J by 6 bases, and 17 bases separated the two germline ends. The CDR3 sequence is 15 residues long. The V gene's germline CDR1 is SGHRS and CDR2 YFSETQ.